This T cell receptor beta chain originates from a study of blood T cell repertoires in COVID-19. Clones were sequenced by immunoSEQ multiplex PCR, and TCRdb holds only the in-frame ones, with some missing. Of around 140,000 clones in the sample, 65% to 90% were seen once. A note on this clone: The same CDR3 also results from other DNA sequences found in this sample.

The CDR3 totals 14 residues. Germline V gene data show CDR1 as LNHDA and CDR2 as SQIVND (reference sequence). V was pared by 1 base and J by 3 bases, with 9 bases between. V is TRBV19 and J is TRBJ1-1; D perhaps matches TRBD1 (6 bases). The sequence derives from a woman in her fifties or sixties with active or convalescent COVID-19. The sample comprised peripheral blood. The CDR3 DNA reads TGTGCCAGTAGTATAGGGCAGGGGTACACTGAAGCTTTCTTT. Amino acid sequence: CASSIGQGYTEAFF.